This TCR beta chain was found in a study of blood T cell repertoires in COVID-19. Original data processing: For nucleated cells, counts were estimated from reference gene primer amplification. Profiling relied on immunoSEQ multiplex PCR, and the TCRdb table lists in-frame clones only, not all of them. V, J and clone size are those of that table, while D and trimming were read from the DNA. The data contain over 55,000 clones, about nine tenths of them singletons. Germline V gene data show CDR1 as SGHTA and CDR2 as FQGNSA. The CDR3 is 14 residues long. Trimming pared 5 bases from V and 3 bases from J, leaving 14 bases between.

The chain uses TRBV7-2 and TRBJ2-7, with D perhaps matching TRBD2 (6 bases). The clonotype originates from a man aged 45-65 years with active COVID-19. Sequenced material: peripheral blood. CDR3 amino acids: CASSPRGGNYEQYF. The CDR3 DNA reads TGTGCCAGCAGCCCCCGGGGCGGGAACTACGAGCAGTACTTC.